This TCR beta chain is from a study of shared clonotypes between healthy human individuals. About the research overall: The study enrolled two women and a few men aged 18 to 49.

Using immunoSEQ multiplex PCR, the repertoire was profiled, and TCRdb retains in-frame clones only, with some absent. The table lists around 1.9 million clones, around 93% of them singletons. CDR1 is MDHEN, CDR2 SYDVKM, per germline. V was pared by 4 bases and J by 4 bases, with 11 bases between. The CDR3 extends over 13 amino acids. CD45RO-negative CD8 cells positively selected for CCR7 made up the naive population, which excluded terminally differentiated effector memory CD45RA+ cells. Note on this clone: Its target is unknown.

Study outcomes and limitations: Generally, naive subsets (rather than memory subsets) showed larger estimated richness.

This sequence was found in a man between 18 and 35 years old in good health. Some clones in this sample may be carry-over from other donors' samples. This chain joins TRBV28 and TRBJ2-7; no firm D call. The sequenced sample was naive CD8+ T cells from PBMCs. CDR3 amino acids: CASSSDFEYEQYF. The DNA of the CDR3 is TGTGCCAGCAGTTCCGATTTCGAATACGAGCAGTACTTC.